This T cell receptor beta chain is from a study of OX40 agonist ivuxolimab in advanced cancers. Regarding the complete study: Ivuxolimab, which targeted the costimulatory receptor OX40 (CD134), was an agonistic, fully human IgG2 monoclonal antibody. Intravenous ivuxolimab was administered to patients every 2 weeks at six dose levels: 0.01, 0.1, 0.3, 1.5, 3 and 10 mg/kg. Among the roughly 50 dose-escalation patients, roughly 20 had hepatocellular carcinoma, about 15 melanoma, 9 renal cell carcinoma and 9 head and neck cancer. A male proportion of roughly 80% and a mean age of approximately 61 years, ranging from about 20 to 80, were recorded for the dose-escalation cohort. Patients were allowed to have had prior anti-PD-1, anti-PD-L1 or anti-CTLA-4 therapy, and around two fifths of the dose-escalation patients had been treated with checkpoint inhibitors. Partial responses occurred in three dose-escalation patients: two with cutaneous melanoma and one with hepatocellular carcinoma. Peripheral TCRbeta sequencing aimed to test whether ivuxolimab altered TCR sequence diversity and caused clonal T-cell expansion. The paper reports the monotherapy dose-escalation portion (N of about 50 patients) of the phase I ivuxolimab trial. The full study reports these points: At doses of 0.1 to 3.0 mg/kg, clonal expansion of both CD4+ and CD8+ blood T cells was observed from baseline to week 6. The antigen specificity of the clonally expanded peripheral T cells was not determined. In the 0.1-3.0 mg/kg groups, partial responders had among the lowest normalized peripheral clonal expansion, particularly in CD8+ T cells. Low levels of normalized T-cell clonal expansion were also shown by some nonresponding patients. After ivuxolimab, more expanded clones were found on average in CD8+ T cells than in CD4+ T cells.

Genomic DNA was extracted from sorted cells for sequencing of the TCRbeta CDR3 region. The immunoSEQ Assay was used for sequencing of TCRbeta CDR3 regions. This is the immuneACCESS table as TCRdb keeps it, with only in-frame sequences that have V and J called. A part of the clones is gone; compared with another copy, unresolved V genes explain less than half, and the rest is unexplained. The sample has 70,000 or so clones on record, more than 70% of them singletons. Together, the top ten hold approximately 2.1% of the sample. The trial excluded patients who had a history of autoimmune disease or were on systemic immunosuppression. Peripheral blood for TCR sequencing was collected from all dose cohorts at baseline, on cycle 4 day 1, and on cycle 7 day 1. Samples came from an open-label, multicenter, first-in-human phase I dose-escalation trial of ivuxolimab. Adults with locally advanced or metastatic melanoma, renal cell, hepatocellular, or head and neck squamous cell carcinoma were enrolled in the trial. Before TCR sequencing, CD4+ T cells and CD8+ T cells were sorted from peripheral blood as separate populations.

The CDR3 starts with the cysteine, ends with the phenylalanine, and has 15 residues. Only the CDR3 DNA stays, 45 bases, in frame from base 1. V is clipped by 1 base and J by 8 bases, and the sequence between their germline boundaries is 16 bases long. Sequences SGHDT (CDR1) and YYEEEE (CDR2) are obtained from the germline V gene. About this clone itself: The target of this receptor is not known. Base qualities are not recorded, but no much larger clone differs from it by a single base.

The sequence links TRBV5-6 to TRBJ2-1; possibly the D gene is TRBD1, per 6 matching bases. This material consisted of CD4+ or CD8+ T cells sorted from blood, taken in a trial of the OX40 agonist ivuxolimab. This clonotype originated in an adult with an advanced solid tumor such as melanoma, head and neck, liver or kidney cancer. The CDR3 protein sequence reads: CASSLTGPMRDEQFF. The DNA reads TGTGCCAGCAGCTTGACAGGGCCGATGCGCGATGAGCAGTTCTTC.